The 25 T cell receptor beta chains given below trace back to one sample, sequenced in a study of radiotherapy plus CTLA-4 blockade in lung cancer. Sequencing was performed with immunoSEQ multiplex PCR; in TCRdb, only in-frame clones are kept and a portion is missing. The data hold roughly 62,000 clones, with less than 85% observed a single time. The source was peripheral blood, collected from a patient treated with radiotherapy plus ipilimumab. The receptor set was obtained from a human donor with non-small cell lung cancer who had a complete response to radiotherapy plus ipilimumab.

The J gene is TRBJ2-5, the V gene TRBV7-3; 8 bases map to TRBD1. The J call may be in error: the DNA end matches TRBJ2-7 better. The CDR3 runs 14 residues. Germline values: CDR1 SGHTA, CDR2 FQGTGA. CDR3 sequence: CASSPGTGSYEQYF. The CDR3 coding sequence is TGTGCCAGCAGCCCAGGGACAGGCTCCTACGAGCAGTACTTC.

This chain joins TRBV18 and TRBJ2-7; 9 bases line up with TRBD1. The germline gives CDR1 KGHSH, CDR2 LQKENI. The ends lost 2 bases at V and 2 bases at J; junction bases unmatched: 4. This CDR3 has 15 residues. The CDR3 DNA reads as TGTGCCAGCTCACCAGTCCGGGACAGGGCCTACGAGCAGTACTTC. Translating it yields CASSPVRDRAYEQYF.

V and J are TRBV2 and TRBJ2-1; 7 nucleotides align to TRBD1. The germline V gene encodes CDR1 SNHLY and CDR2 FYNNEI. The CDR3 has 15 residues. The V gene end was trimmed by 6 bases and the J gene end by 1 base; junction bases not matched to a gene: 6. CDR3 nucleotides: TGTGCCAGCAGGGAACAGGGGCGGTCCTACAATGAGCAGTTCTTC. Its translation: CASREQGRSYNEQFF.

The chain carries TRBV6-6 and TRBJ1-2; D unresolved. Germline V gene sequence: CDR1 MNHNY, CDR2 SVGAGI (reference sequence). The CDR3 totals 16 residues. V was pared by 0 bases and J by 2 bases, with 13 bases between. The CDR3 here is CASSYSSGLGNYGYTF. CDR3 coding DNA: TGTGCCAGCAGTTACTCGTCCGGGTTAGGAAACTATGGCTACACCTTC.

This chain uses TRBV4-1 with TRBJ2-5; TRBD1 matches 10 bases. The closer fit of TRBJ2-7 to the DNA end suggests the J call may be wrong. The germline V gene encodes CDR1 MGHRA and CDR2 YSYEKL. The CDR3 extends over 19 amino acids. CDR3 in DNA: TGCGCCAGCAGCCAAGATATGTCCCTTGGGACAGGGGCATGGGACGAGCAGTACTTC. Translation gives CASSQDMSLGTGAWDEQYF.

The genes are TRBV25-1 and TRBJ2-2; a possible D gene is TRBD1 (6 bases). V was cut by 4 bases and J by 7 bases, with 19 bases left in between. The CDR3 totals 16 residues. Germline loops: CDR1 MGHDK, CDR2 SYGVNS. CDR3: CASSANTGTGNGELFF. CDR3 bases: TGTGCCAGCAGTGCCAACACAGGGACCGGCAACGGGGAGCTGTTTTTT.

This CDR3 reads CASSLGVGSGNTIYF. In DNA, the CDR3 is TGTGCCAGCAGCTTAGGAGTCGGGTCTGGAAACACCATATATTTT. The V gene is TRBV7-9, the J gene TRBJ1-3; D is undetermined. CDR1 and CDR2 from the germline V gene are SEHNR and FQNEAQ (reference sequence). Trimming stripped 1 base from V and 1 base from J, with 8 bases between. The CDR3 length is 15 residues.

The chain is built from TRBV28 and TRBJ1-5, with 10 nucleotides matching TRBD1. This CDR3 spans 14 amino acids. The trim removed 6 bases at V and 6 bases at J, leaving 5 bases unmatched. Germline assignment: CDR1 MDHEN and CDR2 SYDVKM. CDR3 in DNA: TGTGCCAGCAGCAGCGACAGGGGGCGTCAGCCCCAGCATTTT. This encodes CASSSDRGRQPQHF.

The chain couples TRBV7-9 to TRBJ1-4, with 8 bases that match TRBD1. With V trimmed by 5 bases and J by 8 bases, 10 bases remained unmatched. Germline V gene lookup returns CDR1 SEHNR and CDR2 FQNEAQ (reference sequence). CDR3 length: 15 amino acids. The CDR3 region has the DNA TGTGCCAGCAGCCCGACTAACAGGGGGGAGGAAAAACTGTTTTTT. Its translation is CASSPTNRGEEKLFF.

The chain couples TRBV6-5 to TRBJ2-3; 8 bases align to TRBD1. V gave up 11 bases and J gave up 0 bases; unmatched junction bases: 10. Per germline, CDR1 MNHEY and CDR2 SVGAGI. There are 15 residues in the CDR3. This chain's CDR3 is CAASRGRMSTDTQYF. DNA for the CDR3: TGTGCCGCCTCCAGGGGGCGGATGAGCACAGATACGCAGTATTTT.

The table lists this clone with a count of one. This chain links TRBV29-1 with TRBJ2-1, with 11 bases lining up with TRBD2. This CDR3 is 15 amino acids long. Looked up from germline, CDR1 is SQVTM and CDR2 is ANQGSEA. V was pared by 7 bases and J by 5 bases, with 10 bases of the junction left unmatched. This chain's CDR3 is CSARLSGRANNEQFF. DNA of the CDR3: TGCAGCGCCCGACTTAGCGGGAGGGCTAACAATGAGCAGTTCTTC.

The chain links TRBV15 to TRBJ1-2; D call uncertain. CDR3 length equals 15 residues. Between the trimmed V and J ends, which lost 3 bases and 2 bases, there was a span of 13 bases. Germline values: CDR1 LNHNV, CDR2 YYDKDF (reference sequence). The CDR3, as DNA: TGTGCCACCAGCAGCGCTCTGGCCACCAACTATGGCTACACCTTC. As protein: CATSSALATNYGYTF.

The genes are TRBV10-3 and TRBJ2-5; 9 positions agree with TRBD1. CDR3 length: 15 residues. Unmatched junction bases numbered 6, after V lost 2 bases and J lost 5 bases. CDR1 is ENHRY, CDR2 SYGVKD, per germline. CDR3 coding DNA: TGTGCCATCAGTGAGCCAGGGACAGGGCTGGAGACCCAGTACTTC. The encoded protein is CAISEPGTGLETQYF.

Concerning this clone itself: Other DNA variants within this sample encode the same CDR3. The CDR3 region has the DNA TGTGCCAGCAGCACCGGGACTAGCGATACGCAGTATTTT. It encodes CASSTGTSDTQYF. The chain couples TRBV2 to TRBJ2-3, with 9 bases identical to TRBD2. This CDR3 comprises 13 residues. The germline CDR1 and CDR2 sequences are SNHLY and FYNNEI. Trimming took 6 bases from V and 6 from J; bases not matched to a gene: 4.

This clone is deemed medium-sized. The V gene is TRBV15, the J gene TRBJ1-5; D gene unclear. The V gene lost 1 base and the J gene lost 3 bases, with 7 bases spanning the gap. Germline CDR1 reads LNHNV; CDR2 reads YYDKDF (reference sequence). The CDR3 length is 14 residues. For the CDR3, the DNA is TGTGCCACCAGCAGAGCACACGTCAATCAGCCCCAGCATTTT. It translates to CATSRAHVNQPQHF.

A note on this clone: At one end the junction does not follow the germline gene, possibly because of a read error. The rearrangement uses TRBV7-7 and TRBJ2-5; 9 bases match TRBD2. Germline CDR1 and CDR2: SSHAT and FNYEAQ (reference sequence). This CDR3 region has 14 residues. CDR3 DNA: TGTGCTAGCAGCTTTGAAGCGGGAGGCGGGACCCAGTACTTC. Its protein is CASSFEAGGGTQYF.

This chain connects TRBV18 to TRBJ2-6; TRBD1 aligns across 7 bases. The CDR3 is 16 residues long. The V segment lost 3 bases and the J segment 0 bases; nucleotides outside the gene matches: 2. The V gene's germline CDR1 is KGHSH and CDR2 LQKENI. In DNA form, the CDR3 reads TGTGCCAGCTCACCCGGGACAGTCTCTGGGGCCAACGTCCTGACTTTC. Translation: CASSPGTVSGANVLTF.

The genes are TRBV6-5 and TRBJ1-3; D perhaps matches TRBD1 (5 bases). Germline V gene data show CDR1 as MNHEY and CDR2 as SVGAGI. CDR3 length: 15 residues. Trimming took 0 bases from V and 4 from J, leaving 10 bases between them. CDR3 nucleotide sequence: TGTGCCAGCAGTTACTCCCCCGGGGGGGGAAACACCATATATTTT. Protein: CASSYSPGGGNTIYF.

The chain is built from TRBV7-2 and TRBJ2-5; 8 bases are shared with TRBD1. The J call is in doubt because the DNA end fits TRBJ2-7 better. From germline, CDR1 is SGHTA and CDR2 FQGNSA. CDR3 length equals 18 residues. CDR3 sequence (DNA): TGTGCCAGCAGCTTAGGGCGCAGGGGGCGCGACGGCTCCTACGAGCAGTACTTC. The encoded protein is CASSLGRRGRDGSYEQYF.

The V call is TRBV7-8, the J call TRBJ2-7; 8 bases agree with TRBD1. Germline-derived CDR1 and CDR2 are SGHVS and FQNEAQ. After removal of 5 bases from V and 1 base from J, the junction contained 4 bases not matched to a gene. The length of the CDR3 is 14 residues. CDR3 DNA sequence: TGTGCCAGCAGCACCCGGGACAGGTCCTACGAGCAGTACTTC. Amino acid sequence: CASSTRDRSYEQYF. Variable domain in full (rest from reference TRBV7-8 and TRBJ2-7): GAGVSQSPRYKVAKRGQDVALRCDPISGHVSLFWYQQALGQGPEFLTYFQNEAQLDKSGLPSDRFFAERPEGSVSTLKIQRTQQEDSAVYLCASSTRDRSYEQYFGPGTRLTVT.

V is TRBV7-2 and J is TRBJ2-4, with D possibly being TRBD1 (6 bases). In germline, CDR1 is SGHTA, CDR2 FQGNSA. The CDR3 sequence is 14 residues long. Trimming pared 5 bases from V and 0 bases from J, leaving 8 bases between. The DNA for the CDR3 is TGTGCCAGCAGCCGGACAGTAGCCAAAAACATTCAGTACTTC. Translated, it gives CASSRTVAKNIQYF.

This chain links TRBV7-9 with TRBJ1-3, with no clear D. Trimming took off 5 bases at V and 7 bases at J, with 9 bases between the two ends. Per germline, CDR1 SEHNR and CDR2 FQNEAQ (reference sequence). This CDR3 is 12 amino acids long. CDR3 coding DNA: TGTGCCAGCAGCCGAGGTTCGAACACCATATATTTT. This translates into CASSRGSNTIYF. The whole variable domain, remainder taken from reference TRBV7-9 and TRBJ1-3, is DTGVSQNPRHKITKRGQNVTFRCDPISEHNRLYWYRQTLGQGPEFLTYFQNEAQLEKSRLLSDRFSAERPKGSFSTLEIQRTEQGDSAMYLCASSRGSNTIYFGEGSWLTVV.

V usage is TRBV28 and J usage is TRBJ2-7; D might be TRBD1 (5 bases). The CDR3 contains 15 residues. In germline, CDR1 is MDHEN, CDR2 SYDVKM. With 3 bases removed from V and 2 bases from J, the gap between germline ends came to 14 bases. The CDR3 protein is CASSLADIRAYEQYF. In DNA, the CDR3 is TGTGCCAGCAGTTTGGCGGACATAAGAGCCTACGAGCAGTACTTC.

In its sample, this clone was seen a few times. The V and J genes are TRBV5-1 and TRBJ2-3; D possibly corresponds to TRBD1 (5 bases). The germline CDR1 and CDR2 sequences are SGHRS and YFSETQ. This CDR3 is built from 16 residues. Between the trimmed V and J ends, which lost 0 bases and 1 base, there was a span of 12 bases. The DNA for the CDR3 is TGCGCCAGCAGCTTGGCTACAGGTTCCCGCACAGATACGCAGTATTTT. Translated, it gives CASSLATGSRTDTQYF.

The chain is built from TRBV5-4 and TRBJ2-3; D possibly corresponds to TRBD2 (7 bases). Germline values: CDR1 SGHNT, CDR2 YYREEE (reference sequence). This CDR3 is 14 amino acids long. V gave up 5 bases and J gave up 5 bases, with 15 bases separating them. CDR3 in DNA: TGTGCCAGCAGGGGGGGGGCCGGGGAAGATACGCAGTATTTT. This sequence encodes CASRGGAGEDTQYF.